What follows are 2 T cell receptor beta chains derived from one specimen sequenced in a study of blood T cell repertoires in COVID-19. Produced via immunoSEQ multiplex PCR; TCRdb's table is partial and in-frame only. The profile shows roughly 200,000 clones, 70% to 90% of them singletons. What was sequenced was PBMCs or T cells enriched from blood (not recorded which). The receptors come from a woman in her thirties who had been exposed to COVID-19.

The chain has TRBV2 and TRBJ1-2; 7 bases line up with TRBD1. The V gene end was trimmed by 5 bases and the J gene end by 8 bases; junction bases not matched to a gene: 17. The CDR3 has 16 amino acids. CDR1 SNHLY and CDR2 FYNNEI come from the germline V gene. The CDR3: CASSLGQTPFYEGYTF. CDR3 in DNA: TGTGCCAGCAGTTTGGGACAGACACCCTTTTATGAGGGCTACACCTTC.

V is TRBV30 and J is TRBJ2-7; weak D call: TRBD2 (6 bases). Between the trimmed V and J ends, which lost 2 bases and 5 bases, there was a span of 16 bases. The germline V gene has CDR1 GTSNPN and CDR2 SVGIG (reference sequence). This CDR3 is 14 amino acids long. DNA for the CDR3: TGTGCCTGGAGTAACGGGGGACCCCAGGACGAGCAGTACTTC. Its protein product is CAWSNGGPQDEQYF.